These 21 T cell receptor beta chains came from one sample sequenced in a study of OX40 agonist ivuxolimab in advanced cancers. The assay was immunoSEQ multiplex PCR, and TCRdb's table has in-frame clones only and misses some. The sample has 80,000 to 100,000 clones, about 87% seen once. This material consisted of CD4+ or CD8+ T cells sorted from blood, taken in a trial of the OX40 agonist ivuxolimab. The receptors were gathered from an adult with an advanced solid tumor such as melanoma, head and neck, liver or kidney cancer.

CDR3 region: CASSPQRGAVGGEQYF. In DNA, the CDR3 is TGTGCCAGCAGTCCCCAGCGGGGGGCCGTGGGGGGCGAGCAGTACTTC. The V and J genes are TRBV28 and TRBJ2-7; the match to TRBD2 covers 9 bases. The ends lost 5 bases at V and 6 bases at J; junction bases unmatched: 14. CDR3 length: 16 residues. In germline, CDR1 is MDHEN, CDR2 SYDVKM.

V is TRBV4-3 and J is TRBJ2-7; 7 nucleotides agree with TRBD1. The CDR3 is 14 amino acids. V was clipped by 3 bases and J by 1 base; unmatched bases: 3. CDR1 and CDR2 (germline): LGHNA, YSLEER. The CDR3 DNA follows: TGCGCCAGCAGCCATGCGACAGGGTCCTACGAGCAGTACTTC. Its protein is CASSHATGSYEQYF.

In its sample, this clone was seen once. V is TRBV6-5 and J is TRBJ2-1; D is unresolved. Germline CDR1 reads MNHEY; CDR2 reads SVGAGI. V lost 8 bases, J lost 3 bases, and 8 bases lay in between. The CDR3 extends over 12 amino acids. This chain's CDR3 is CASQRSYNEQFF. The DNA for the CDR3 is TGTGCCAGCCAACGCAGCTACAATGAGCAGTTCTTC.

The rearrangement links TRBV30 to TRBJ1-2; TRBD1 might be the D (5 bases). The CDR3 is 12 amino acids. CDR1 GTSNPN and CDR2 SVGIG come from the germline V gene (reference sequence). The V end was cut by 4 bases, the J end by 5 bases, with 11 bases between. CDR3 DNA: TGTGCCTGGAAAGGGAGACAGTATGGCTACACCTTC. Translated: CAWKGRQYGYTF.

V is TRBV18 and J is TRBJ2-7; maybe TRBD1 (6 bases). The CDR3 sequence is 15 residues long. Trimming stripped 0 bases from V and 5 bases from J, with 14 bases between. The germline V gene has CDR1 KGHSH and CDR2 LQKENI. The CDR3 bases are TGTGCCAGCTCACCACCCGCCGGGCAGGGGAACGAGCAGTACTTC. This encodes CASSPPAGQGNEQYF.

The rearrangement joins TRBV28 to TRBJ1-6; 10 bases are a match to TRBD1. This CDR3 comprises 16 residues. CDR1 is MDHEN and CDR2 is SYDVKM in the germline V gene. The V and J ends lost 6 bases and 4 bases, in that order; junction bases with no gene match: 6. DNA of the CDR3: TGTGCCAGCAGCCTACCGGGACAGGGGTATAATTCACCCCTCCACTTT. Translated: CASSLPGQGYNSPLHF.

The chain uses TRBV7-8 and TRBJ2-5; no clear D. The germline V gene encodes CDR1 SGHVS and CDR2 FQNEAQ. The CDR3 runs to 15 residues. Trimming removed 8 bases at V and 0 bases at J, with 16 bases between. As DNA, the CDR3 is TGTGCCAGCGCCCGCCCCCAGGCCAACCAAGAGACCCAGTACTTC. Protein: CASARPQANQETQYF.

The rearrangement uses TRBV18 and TRBJ2-1, with TRBD2 matching 11 bases. With V trimmed by 3 bases and J by 7 bases, 2 bases remained unmatched. CDR1 KGHSH and CDR2 LQKENI come from the germline V gene. The CDR3 length is 14 residues. The CDR3 DNA reads as TGTGCCAGCTCACCTAGCGGGGGGGCGAATGAGCAGTTCTTC. As protein: CASSPSGGANEQFF.

This clone appeared once. This rearrangement joins TRBV19 to TRBJ2-5; 8 bases are a match to TRBD1. The CDR3 consists of 15 residues. J lost 7 bases, V lost 2 bases, and 9 bases had no gene match. Germline values: CDR1 LNHDA, CDR2 SQIVND (reference sequence). The CDR3 loop is CASSILAGGSGTQYF. CDR3 nucleotides: TGTGCCAGTAGTATACTGGCAGGGGGCAGCGGGACCCAGTACTTC.

The rearrangement uses TRBV28 and TRBJ2-7, with 7 bases lining up with TRBD1. CDR1 is MDHEN and CDR2 is SYDVKM in the germline V gene. CDR3 length: 14 amino acids. V was clipped by 7 bases and J by 5 bases; unmatched bases: 11. The CDR3 region has the DNA TGTGCCAGCAATATAGACAGGGTTTCACACGAGCAGTACTTC. It specifies CASNIDRVSHEQYF.

This clone appeared a single time. The rearrangement uses TRBV7-2 and TRBJ2-5; 7 positions agree with TRBD1. Looked up from germline, CDR1 is SGHTA and CDR2 is FQGNSA. V was clipped by 0 bases and J by 3 bases; unmatched bases: 1. CDR3 size: 14 residues. The CDR3 loop is CASSLATGEETQYF. In DNA form, the CDR3 reads TGTGCCAGCAGCTTAGCAACAGGGGAAGAGACCCAGTACTTC.

The rearrangement links TRBV27 to TRBJ2-3, with 14 bases that match TRBD2. After removal of 5 bases from V and 0 bases from J, the junction contained 4 bases not matched to a gene. The CDR3 runs to 17 residues. Germline assignment: CDR1 MNHEY and CDR2 SMNVEV (reference sequence). CDR3 sequence reads: CASSVRLAGGSTDTQYF. In DNA, the CDR3 is TGTGCCAGCAGTGTACGACTAGCGGGGGGGAGCACAGATACGCAGTATTTT.

The genes are TRBV15 and TRBJ2-2, with 11 bases fitting TRBD1. Trimming cost V 0 bases and J 7 bases; bases outside gene matches: 4. The germline V gene has CDR1 LNHNV and CDR2 YYDKDF (reference sequence). This CDR3 spans 16 amino acids. CDR3 nucleotide sequence: TGTGCCACCAGCAGAGACGAGGGGACAGGGGGCGGGGAGCTGTTTTTT. This sequence encodes CATSRDEGTGGGELFF. The entire variable domain, with the rest obtained from reference TRBV15 and TRBJ2-2, is as follows: DAMVIQNPRYQVTQFGKPVTLSCSQTLNHNVMYWYQQKSSQAPKLLFHYYDKDFNNEADTPDNFQSRRPNTSFCFLDIRSPGLGDTAMYLCATSRDEGTGGGELFFGEGSRLTVL.

This clone appeared a single time. The chain's CDR3 is CSVGEGTDTQYF. In nucleotides, the CDR3 is TGCAGCGTTGGCGAGGGCACAGATACGCAGTATTTT. The chain uses TRBV29-1 and TRBJ2-3; D is unclear. V was pared by 4 bases and J by 1 base, with 6 bases between. This CDR3 has 12 residues. Germline V gene lookup returns CDR1 SQVTM and CDR2 ANQGSEA.

The chain recombines TRBV2 with TRBJ1-1; D is possibly TRBD1 (5 bases). Germline V gene data show CDR1 as SNHLY and CDR2 as FYNNEI. This CDR3 has 14 amino acids. The germline V and J ends were trimmed by 3 bases and 10 bases, with 18 bases remaining between them. The DNA of the CDR3 is TGTGCCAGCAGTGAGGTGGAGGGGTCGTCTGTAGCTTTCTTT. Translating it yields CASSEVEGSSVAFF.

A few counts support this clone. This sequence joins TRBV7-2 and TRBJ2-3, with 9 bases identical to TRBD1. The CDR3 has 16 amino acids. Germline CDR1 SGHTA, CDR2 FQGNSA. Trimming cost V 5 bases and J 3 bases; bases outside gene matches: 9. For the CDR3, the DNA is TGTGCCAGCAGCCCAGGGACAGGGTGGCGGACAGATACGCAGTATTTT. This encodes CASSPGTGWRTDTQYF. Full variable domain (missing parts from reference TRBV7-2 and TRBJ2-3): GAGVSQSPSNKVTEKGKDVELRCDPISGHTALYWYRQSLGQGLEFLIYFQGNSAPDKSGLPSDRFSAERTGGSVSTLTIQRTQQEDSAVYLCASSPGTGWRTDTQYFGPGTRLTVL.

The chain is built from TRBV14 and TRBJ2-6; 7 bases line up with TRBD1. Germline values: CDR1 SGHDN, CDR2 FVKESK. V lost 3 bases, J lost 1 base, and 3 bases stayed unmatched. The CDR3 is 16 amino acids. This chain's CDR3 is CASSHVTGSGANVLTF. The CDR3 nucleotides read TGTGCCAGCAGCCACGTGACAGGGTCTGGGGCCAACGTCCTGACTTTC.

The chain links TRBV6-1 to TRBJ1-2; 9 bases line up with TRBD1. The CDR3 has 14 amino acids. V gave up 4 bases and J gave up 2 bases; unmatched junction bases: 2. Germline-derived CDR1 and CDR2 are MNHNS and SASEGT. CDR3 nucleotides: TGTGCCAGCAGTGTTGGACAGGGGAACTATGGCTACACCTTC. Amino acids: CASSVGQGNYGYTF.

This sequence joins TRBV7-9 and TRBJ2-2; unclear D gene. Between the trimmed V and J ends, which lost 4 bases and 8 bases, there was a span of 17 bases. Germline CDR1 SEHNR, CDR2 FQNEAQ (reference sequence). This CDR3 spans 15 amino acids. In DNA form, the CDR3 reads TGTGCCAGCAGCTCCCCCACGGATTTCGCTGGGGAGCTGTTTTTT. Translated, it gives CASSSPTDFAGELFF.

The V call is TRBV27, the J call TRBJ2-1, with TRBD2 matching 11 bases. V trimming: 7 bases; J trimming: 5 bases; junction bases outside the gene matches: 10. Germline assignment: CDR1 MNHEY and CDR2 SMNVEV (reference sequence). The CDR3 runs to 16 residues. DNA of the CDR3: TGTGCCAGCAAACGGCGGGGACTAGCGGTAGACAATGAGCAGTTCTTC. This codes for CASKRRGLAVDNEQFF.

The chain couples TRBV6-6 to TRBJ2-7, with D tentatively TRBD1 (5 bases). CDR3 size: 14 residues. The V gene lost 5 bases and the J gene lost 1 base, with 12 bases spanning the gap. Looked up from germline, CDR1 is MNHNY and CDR2 is SVGAGI (reference sequence). The CDR3: CASSLATESYEQYF. As DNA, the CDR3 is TGTGCCAGCAGTCTCGCGACAGAATCCTACGAGCAGTACTTC.